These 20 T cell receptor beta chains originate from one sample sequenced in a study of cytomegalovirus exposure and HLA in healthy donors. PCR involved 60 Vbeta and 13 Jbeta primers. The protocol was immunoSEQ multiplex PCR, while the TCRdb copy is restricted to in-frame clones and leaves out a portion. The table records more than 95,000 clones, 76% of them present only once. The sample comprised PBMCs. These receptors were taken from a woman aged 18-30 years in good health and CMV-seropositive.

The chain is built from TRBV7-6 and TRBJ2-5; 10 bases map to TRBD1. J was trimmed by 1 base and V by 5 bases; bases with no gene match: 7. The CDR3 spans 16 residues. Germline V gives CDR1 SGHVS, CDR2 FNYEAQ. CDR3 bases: TGTGCCAGCAGCCCTCGGACAGGGGGATCCCAAGAGACCCAGTACTTC. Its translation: CASSPRTGGSQETQYF.

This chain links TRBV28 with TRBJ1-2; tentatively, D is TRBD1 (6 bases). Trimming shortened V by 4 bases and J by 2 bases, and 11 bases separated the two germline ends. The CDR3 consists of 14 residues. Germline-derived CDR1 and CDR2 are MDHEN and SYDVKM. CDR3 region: CASSSRGGNYGYTF. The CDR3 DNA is TGTGCCAGCAGTTCCAGGGGAGGGAACTATGGCTACACCTTC.

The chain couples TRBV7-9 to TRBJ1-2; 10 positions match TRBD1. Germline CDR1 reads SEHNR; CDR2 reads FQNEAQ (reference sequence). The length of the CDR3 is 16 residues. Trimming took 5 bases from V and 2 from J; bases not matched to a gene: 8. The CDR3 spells CASSPSGTGENYGYTF. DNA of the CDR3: TGTGCCAGCAGCCCTTCTGGGACAGGGGAAAACTATGGCTACACCTTC.

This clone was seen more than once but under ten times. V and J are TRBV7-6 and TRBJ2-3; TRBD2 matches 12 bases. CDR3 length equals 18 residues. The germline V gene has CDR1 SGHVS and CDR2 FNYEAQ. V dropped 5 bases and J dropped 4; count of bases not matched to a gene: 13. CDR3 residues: CASSHWASGGAVSDTQYF. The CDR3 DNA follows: TGTGCCAGCAGCCATTGGGCTAGCGGGGGGGCGGTCTCAGATACGCAGTATTTT.

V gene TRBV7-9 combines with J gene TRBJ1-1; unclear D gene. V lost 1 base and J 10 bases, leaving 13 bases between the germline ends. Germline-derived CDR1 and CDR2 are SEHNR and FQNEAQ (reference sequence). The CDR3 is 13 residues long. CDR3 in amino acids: CASSLVTGAGAFF. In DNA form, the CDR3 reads TGTGCCAGCAGCTTAGTGACCGGAGCGGGAGCTTTCTTT.

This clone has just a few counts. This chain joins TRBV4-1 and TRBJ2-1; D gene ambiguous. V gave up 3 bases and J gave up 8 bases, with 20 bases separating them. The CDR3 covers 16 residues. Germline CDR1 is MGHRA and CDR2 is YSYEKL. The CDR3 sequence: CASSQRPRGTLDEQFF. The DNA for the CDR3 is TGCGCCAGCAGCCAGAGGCCCCGCGGCACTCTCGATGAGCAGTTCTTC.

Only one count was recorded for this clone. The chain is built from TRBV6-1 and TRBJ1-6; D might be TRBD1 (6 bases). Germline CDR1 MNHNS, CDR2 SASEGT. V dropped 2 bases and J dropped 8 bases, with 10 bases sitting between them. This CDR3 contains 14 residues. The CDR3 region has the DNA TGTGCCAGCAGTGAACGGGACATCTATTCACCCCTCCACTTT. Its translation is CASSERDIYSPLHF.

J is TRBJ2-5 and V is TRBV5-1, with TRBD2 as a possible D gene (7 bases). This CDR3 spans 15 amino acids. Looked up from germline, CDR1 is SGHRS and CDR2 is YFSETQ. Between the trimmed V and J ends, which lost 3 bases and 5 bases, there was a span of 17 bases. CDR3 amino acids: CASSYQFRGGETQYF. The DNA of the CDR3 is TGCGCCAGCAGCTATCAATTCAGGGGAGGGGAGACCCAGTACTTC.

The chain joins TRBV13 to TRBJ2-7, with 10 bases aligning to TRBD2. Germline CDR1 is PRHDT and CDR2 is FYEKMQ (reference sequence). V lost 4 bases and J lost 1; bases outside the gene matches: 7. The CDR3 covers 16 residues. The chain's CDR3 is CASSSVLAGKSYEQYF. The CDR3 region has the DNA TGTGCCAGCAGCTCCGTACTAGCGGGGAAGTCCTACGAGCAGTACTTC. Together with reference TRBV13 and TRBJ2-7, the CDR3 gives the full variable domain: AAGVIQSPRHLIKEKRETATLKCYPIPRHDTVYWYQQGPGQDPQFLISFYEKMQSDKGSIPDRFSAQQFSDYHSELNMSSLELGDSALYFCASSSVLAGKSYEQYFGPGTRLTVT.

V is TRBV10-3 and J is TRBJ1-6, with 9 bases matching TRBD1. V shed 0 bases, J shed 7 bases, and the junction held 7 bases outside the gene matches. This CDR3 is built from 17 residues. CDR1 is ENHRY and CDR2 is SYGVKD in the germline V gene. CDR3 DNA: TGTGCCATCAGTGAGTCGACTCCCGGGACAGGGAATTCACCCCTCCACTTT. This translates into CAISESTPGTGNSPLHF.

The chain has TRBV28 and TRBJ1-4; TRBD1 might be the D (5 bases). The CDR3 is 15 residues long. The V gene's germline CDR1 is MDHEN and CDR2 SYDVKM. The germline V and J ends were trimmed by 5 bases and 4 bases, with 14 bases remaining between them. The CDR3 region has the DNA TGTGCCAGCAGTCACCCCTGGGGACTTAATGAAAAACTGTTTTTT. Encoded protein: CASSHPWGLNEKLFF.

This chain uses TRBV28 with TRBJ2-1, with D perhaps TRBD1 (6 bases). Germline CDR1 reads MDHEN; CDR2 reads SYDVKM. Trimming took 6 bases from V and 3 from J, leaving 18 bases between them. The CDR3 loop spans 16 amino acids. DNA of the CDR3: TGTGCCAGCAGCTCCACTGCAGGGGCCGGCTACAATGAGCAGTTCTTC. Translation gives CASSSTAGAGYNEQFF.

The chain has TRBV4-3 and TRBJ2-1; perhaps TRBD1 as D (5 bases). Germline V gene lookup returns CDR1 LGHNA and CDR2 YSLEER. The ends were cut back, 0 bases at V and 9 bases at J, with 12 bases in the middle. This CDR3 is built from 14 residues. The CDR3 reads CASSQEGRTAEQFF. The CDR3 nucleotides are TGCGCCAGCAGCCAAGAGGGGCGAACTGCTGAGCAGTTCTTC.

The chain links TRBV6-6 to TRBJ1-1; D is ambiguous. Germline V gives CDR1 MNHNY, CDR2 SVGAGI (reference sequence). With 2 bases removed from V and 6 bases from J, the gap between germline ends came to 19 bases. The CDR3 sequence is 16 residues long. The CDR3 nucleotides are TGTGCCAGCAGTTACACCGACGAGGGTTTCTTCGCTGAAGCTTTCTTT. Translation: CASSYTDEGFFAEAFF.

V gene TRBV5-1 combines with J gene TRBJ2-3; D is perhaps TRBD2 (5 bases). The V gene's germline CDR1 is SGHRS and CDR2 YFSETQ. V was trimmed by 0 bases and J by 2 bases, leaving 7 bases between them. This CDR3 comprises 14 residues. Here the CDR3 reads CASSLGLLTDTQYF. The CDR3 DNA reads TGCGCCAGCAGCTTGGGACTACTCACAGATACGCAGTATTTT.

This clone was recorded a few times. The CDR3 is CSAWAREQYF. The CDR3 region has the DNA TGCAGCGCCTGGGCCCGGGAGCAGTACTTC. The chain employs TRBV29-1 and TRBJ2-7, with unresolved D. CDR3 size: 10 residues. Germline lookup yields CDR1 SQVTM and CDR2 ANQGSEA. Trimming pared 7 bases from V and 7 bases from J, leaving 11 bases between.

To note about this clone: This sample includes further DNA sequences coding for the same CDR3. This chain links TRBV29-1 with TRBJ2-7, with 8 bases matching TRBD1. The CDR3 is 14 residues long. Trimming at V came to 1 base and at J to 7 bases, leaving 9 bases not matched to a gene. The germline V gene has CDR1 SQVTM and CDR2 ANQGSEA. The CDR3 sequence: CSVEADRAVGEQYF. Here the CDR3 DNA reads TGCAGCGTTGAAGCGGACAGGGCTGTGGGAGAGCAGTACTTC.

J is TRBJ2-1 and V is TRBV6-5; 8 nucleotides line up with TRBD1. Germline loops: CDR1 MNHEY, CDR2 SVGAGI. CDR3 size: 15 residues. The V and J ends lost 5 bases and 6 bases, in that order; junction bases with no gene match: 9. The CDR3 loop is CASSADRANINEQFF. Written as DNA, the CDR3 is TGTGCCAGCAGTGCGGACAGGGCTAATATCAATGAGCAGTTCTTC.

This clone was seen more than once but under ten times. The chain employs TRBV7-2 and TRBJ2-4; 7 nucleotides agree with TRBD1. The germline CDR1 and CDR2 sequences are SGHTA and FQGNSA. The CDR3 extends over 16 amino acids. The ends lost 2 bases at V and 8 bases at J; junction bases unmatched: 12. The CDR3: CASSLRGGLLSDIQYF. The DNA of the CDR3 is TGTGCCAGCAGCTTACGAGGGGGCCTCCTCTCGGACATTCAGTACTTC.

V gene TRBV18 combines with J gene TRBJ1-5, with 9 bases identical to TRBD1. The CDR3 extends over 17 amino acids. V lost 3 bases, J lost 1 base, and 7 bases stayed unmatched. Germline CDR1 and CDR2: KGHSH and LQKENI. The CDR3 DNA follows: TGTGCCAGCTCACCGGACAGGGGCGCCGGGAGCAATCAGCCCCAGCATTTT. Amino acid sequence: CASSPDRGAGSNQPQHF.